This T cell receptor beta chain was obtained from a study of yellow fever vaccine responses in identical twins. TCRdb recomputed calls from the RT-PCR reads with MiXCR, one row per CDR3 protein. The sample lists under 25,000 distinct CDR3 sequences, 65% to 85% occurring once. The CDR3 spans 14 residues. Germline V gives CDR1 SEHNR, CDR2 FQNEAQ (reference sequence). J was trimmed by 4 bases and V by 2 bases; bases with no gene match: 2. The chain employs TRBV7-9 and TRBJ2-1; 7 bases are shared with TRBD2. Here the sequenced sample was T cells from blood (PBMCs), unsorted or a sorted subset (not recorded which), taken before or after yellow fever vaccination (not recorded which). The source of this sequence is a woman aged 18-29 years who received the yellow fever vaccine. This CDR3 is CASSLSGGYNEQFF. The CDR3 region has the DNA TGTGCCAGCAGCTTATCGGGGGGTTACAATGAGCAGTTCTTC.